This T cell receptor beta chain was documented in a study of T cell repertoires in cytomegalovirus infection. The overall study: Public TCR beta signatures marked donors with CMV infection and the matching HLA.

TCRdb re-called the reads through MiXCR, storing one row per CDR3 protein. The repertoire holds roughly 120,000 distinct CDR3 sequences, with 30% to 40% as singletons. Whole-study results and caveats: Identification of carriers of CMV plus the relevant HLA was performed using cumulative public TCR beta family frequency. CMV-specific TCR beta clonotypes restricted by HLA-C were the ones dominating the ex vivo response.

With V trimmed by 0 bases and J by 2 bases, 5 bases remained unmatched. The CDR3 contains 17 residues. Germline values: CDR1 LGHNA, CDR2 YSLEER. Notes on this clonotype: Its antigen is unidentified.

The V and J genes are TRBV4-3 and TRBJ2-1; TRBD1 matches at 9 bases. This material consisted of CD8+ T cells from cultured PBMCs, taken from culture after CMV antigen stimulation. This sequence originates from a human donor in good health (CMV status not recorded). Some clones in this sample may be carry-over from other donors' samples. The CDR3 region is CASSQDARDRAYNEQFF. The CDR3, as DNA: TGCGCCAGCAGCCAAGATGCGCGGGACAGGGCCTACAATGAGCAGTTCTTC.